Presented here are 28 T cell receptor beta chains from one specimen sequenced in a study of spatial heterogeneity in lung cancer. Points from the study as a whole: Expanded intratumoral alpha and beta TCR counts tracked tumor mutation counts.

TCRdb reanalysed the 5' RACE reads using MiXCR and keeps one entry per CDR3 protein. Of several thousand distinct CDR3 sequences in the sample, 3.9% were seen once. No cognate antigen is known for these TCRs. Time point specified: sample taken at primary tumor resection. The sequencing here drew on lung tumor tissue, taken at surgery. The receptors were sampled from a female donor with early-stage non-small cell lung cancer.

This clonotype was observed many times. With a much larger clone just one base away, this may be a read error. The rearrangement joins TRBV10-3 to TRBJ1-2; TRBD1 might be the D (6 bases). Germline V gene lookup returns CDR1 ENHRY and CDR2 SYGVKD. There are 14 residues in the CDR3. The CDR3 DNA reads as TGTGCCATCAGTGAGACAGGGTCGAACTATGGCTACAACTTC. As protein: CAISETGSNYGYNF.

The sample holds many counts of this clonotype. CDR3 region: CASSPGTDPGELFF. Written as DNA, the CDR3 is TGTGCCAGTAGCCCCGGGACAGACCCCGGGGAGCTGTTTTTT. The V gene is TRBV19, the J gene TRBJ2-2, with 7 bases identical to TRBD1. Germline CDR1 LNHDA, CDR2 SQIVND (reference sequence). The V segment lost 6 bases and the J segment 6 bases; nucleotides outside the gene matches: 7. The CDR3 runs 14 residues.

This sequence joins TRBV30 and TRBJ1-2; no definite D call. Germline assignment: CDR1 GTSNPN and CDR2 SVGIG (reference sequence). V was cut by 4 bases and J by 5 bases, with 11 bases left in between. The CDR3 loop spans 12 amino acids. In DNA form, the CDR3 reads TGTGCCTGGACCCCCGGACGGTATGGCTACACCTTC. It codes for CAWTPGRYGYTF.

At least ten counts were recorded for this clonotype. The rearrangement links TRBV6-5 to TRBJ2-3; weak D call: TRBD1 (6 bases). This CDR3 region has 14 residues. Germline V gene sequence: CDR1 MNHEY, CDR2 SVGAGI. V was shortened by 0 bases and J by 5 bases, with 9 bases between the two germline ends. The DNA for the CDR3 is TGTGCCAGCAGTTACTCAACAGGGCTAGATACGCAGTATTTT. Translated: CASSYSTGLDTQYF.

The J gene is TRBJ2-1, the V gene TRBV28; weak D call: TRBD2 (5 bases). The CDR3 extends over 11 amino acids. In germline, CDR1 is MDHEN, CDR2 SYDVKM. V gave up 8 bases and J gave up 4 bases, with 6 bases separating them. The CDR3 DNA reads as TGTGCCAGCCGGGGTTACAATGAGCAGTTCTTC. It is translated as CASRGYNEQFF.

This clonotype was counted at least ten times. This chain joins TRBV7-3 and TRBJ1-1; D is undetermined. CDR3 length equals 13 residues. V was clipped by 2 bases and J by 3 bases, with 7 bases between them. The germline V gene has CDR1 SGHTA and CDR2 FQGTGA. The CDR3 is CASSLLIDTEAFF. The CDR3 coding sequence is TGTGCCAGCAGCTTACTGATAGACACTGAAGCTTTCTTT.

There are many counts of this clonotype. The chain has TRBV7-3 and TRBJ1-2; 7 bases line up with TRBD1. Germline values: CDR1 SGHTA, CDR2 FQGTGA. This CDR3 is built from 14 residues. V gave up 1 base and J gave up 6 bases; unmatched junction bases: 5. As DNA, the CDR3 is TGTGCCAGCAGCTTAAGTCCGCAGGGGGATGGCTACACCTTC. Translating gives CASSLSPQGDGYTF.

By its share, this clonotype is medium-sized. CDR3 in DNA: TGTGCCAGCAGTTACTCTCGGACAGGGGGGATGGGGGAGCTGTTTTTT. It yields the protein CASSYSRTGGMGELFF. V gene TRBV6-5 combines with J gene TRBJ2-2, with TRBD1 matching over 10 bases. The germline gives CDR1 MNHEY, CDR2 SVGAGI. The J segment lost 8 bases and the V segment lost 0 bases, leaving 6 bases of the junction unmatched. This CDR3 has 16 amino acids.

This clonotype has at least ten counts. The chain recombines TRBV28 with TRBJ2-2, with D unresolved. This CDR3 is built from 14 residues. Trimming removed 5 bases from V and 8 bases from J, with 15 bases in between. The germline V gene has CDR1 MDHEN and CDR2 SYDVKM. CDR3 sequence: CASSVPARSGELFF. DNA for the CDR3: TGTGCCAGCAGTGTCCCTGCAAGGTCTGGGGAGCTGTTTTTT.

By share, this clonotype counts as medium-sized. J is TRBJ1-2 and V is TRBV14, with D uncertain. CDR1 is SGHDN, CDR2 FVKESK, per germline. The germline V and J ends were trimmed by 0 bases and 6 bases, with 11 bases remaining between them. This CDR3 comprises 14 residues. The CDR3 region has the DNA TGTGCCAGCAGCCAAGAACTGTCGGGTGATGGCTACACCTTC. It yields the protein CASSQELSGDGYTF.

The gene calls are TRBV7-6 and TRBJ2-5; 7 bases agree with TRBD2. CDR3 size: 14 residues. J lost 4 bases, V lost 4 bases, and 6 bases had no gene match. Germline values: CDR1 SGHVS, CDR2 FNYEAQ. The CDR3 spells CASSWRTSRETQYF. The CDR3 DNA reads TGTGCCAGCAGCTGGCGGACTAGTAGAGAGACCCAGTACTTC.

By proportion, this clonotype is medium-sized (0.01 to 0.1%). The chain combines TRBV3-1 with TRBJ2-7, with TRBD2 as a possible D gene (6 bases). Germline V gene sequence: CDR1 LGHDT, CDR2 YNNKEL (reference sequence). Trimming cost V 0 bases and J 3 bases, with 15 bases left between them. The CDR3 extends over 16 amino acids. The CDR3 DNA sequence: TGTGCCAGCAGCCAAGAGGAGGGAGGCCCGAACTACGAGCAGTACTTC. Amino acids: CASSQEEGGPNYEQYF.

This chain joins TRBV7-2 and TRBJ2-5; D is undetermined. Germline assignment: CDR1 SGHTA and CDR2 FQGNSA. This CDR3 has 15 amino acids. Trimming removed 2 bases at V and 4 bases at J, with 14 bases between. The CDR3 is CASSLSLIRRETQYF. Here the CDR3 DNA reads TGTGCCAGCAGCTTAAGCCTCATACGGCGAGAGACCCAGTACTTC.

This clonotype was observed many times. The chain couples TRBV11-2 to TRBJ2-3, with TRBD2 identical over 7 bases. The V and J ends lost 0 bases and 7 bases, in that order; junction bases with no gene match: 4. The CDR3 runs 14 residues. Germline CDR1 SGHAT, CDR2 FQNNGV. This CDR3 is CASSLDRGVYTQYF. The CDR3 nucleotides read TGTGCCAGCAGCTTAGATCGGGGGGTTTATACGCAGTATTTT.

This clonotype is categorized as medium-sized. The gene calls are TRBV7-8 and TRBJ2-7; TRBD2 agrees at 9 bases. V gave up 5 bases and J gave up 4 bases; unmatched junction bases: 12. The V gene's germline CDR1 is SGHVS and CDR2 FQNEAQ. This CDR3 has 16 amino acids. CDR3 nucleotides: TGTGCCAGCAGCGAATTAGCGGGAGTCGGAGGATACGAGCAGTACTTC. This gives the protein CASSELAGVGGYEQYF. Full variable domain (rest looked up from reference TRBV7-8 and TRBJ2-7): GAGVSQSPRYKVAKRGQDVALRCDPISGHVSLFWYQQALGQGPEFLTYFQNEAQLDKSGLPSDRFFAERPEGSVSTLKIQRTQQEDSAVYLCASSELAGVGGYEQYFGPGTRLTVT.

The chain couples TRBV12-3 or TRBV12-4 to TRBJ1-5; 8 nucleotides line up with TRBD1. V shed 6 bases, J shed 2 bases, and the junction held 6 bases outside the gene matches. The CDR3 has 15 amino acids. In DNA form, the CDR3 reads TGTGCCAGCAGCCCCGGACAGGGCCGCAATCAGCCCCAGCATTTT. This encodes CASSPGQGRNQPQHF.

This clonotype was seen ten or more times. The rearrangement joins TRBV5-1 to TRBJ2-3; D is possibly TRBD2 (5 bases). The CDR3 consists of 13 residues. Germline V gene data show CDR1 as SGHRS and CDR2 as YFSETQ. Trimming shortened V by 2 bases and J by 6 bases, and 10 bases separated the two germline ends. CDR3 sequence: CASSLPEADTQYF. CDR3 nucleotides: TGCGCCAGCAGCTTACCGGAGGCCGATACGCAGTATTTT.

This chain links TRBV5-2 with TRBJ1-1; the D call in the table, TRBD1, was not verified against the DNA. TRBV5-2 is an annotated pseudogene. This CDR3 comprises 14 residues. The CDR3 DNA reads as TGTGCCAGCAGCTTAACTGGCCGGGACACTGAAGCTTTCTTT. It yields the protein CASSLTGRDTEAFF.

This clonotype is categorized as medium-sized. This chain joins TRBV30 and TRBJ2-2, with 9 positions matching TRBD2. Germline loops: CDR1 GTSNPN, CDR2 SVGIG (reference sequence). The V segment lost 8 bases and the J segment 3 bases; nucleotides outside the gene matches: 13. This CDR3 region has 16 residues. The CDR3 DNA reads TGTGCCCCCCCCAGGGGCGGGAGGGAAGACACCGGGGAGCTGTTTTTT. Its protein is CAPPRGGREDTGELFF.

This clonotype was detected ten times or more. Written as DNA, the CDR3 is TGCGCCAGCAGCTCCGAGGGATTTCGGTACTTC. This sequence encodes CASSSEGFRYF. The chain links TRBV5-1 to TRBJ2-4; D may be TRBD2 (5 bases). The CDR3 spans 11 residues. Germline V gene sequence: CDR1 SGHRS, CDR2 YFSETQ. Between the trimmed V and J ends, which lost 3 bases and 15 bases, there was a span of 13 bases.

This clonotype is deemed medium-sized. The chain combines TRBV7-6 with TRBJ2-7; TRBD2 matches 7 bases. This CDR3 spans 15 amino acids. Germline lookup yields CDR1 SGHVS and CDR2 FNYEAQ. The V gene end was trimmed by 1 base and the J gene end by 2 bases; junction bases not matched to a gene: 5. The CDR3 here is CASSLEASGAYEQYF. The CDR3 nucleotides read TGTGCCAGCAGCTTAGAGGCTAGCGGAGCCTACGAGCAGTACTTC.

This clonotype has a count of ten or more. The genes are TRBV30 and TRBJ2-3; D may match TRBD1 or TRBD2 (5 bases each). Germline lookup yields CDR1 GTSNPN and CDR2 SVGIG (reference sequence). V lost 2 bases, J lost 2 bases, and 14 bases lay in between. CDR3 length equals 15 residues. This CDR3 is CAWSRQRGYTDTQYF. CDR3 nucleotides: TGTGCCTGGAGTCGGCAGAGGGGATACACAGATACGCAGTATTTT.

This clonotype has at least ten counts. This chain connects TRBV29-1 to TRBJ2-4, with 12 bases lining up with TRBD2. Trimming at V came to 2 bases and at J to 7 bases, leaving 6 bases not matched to a gene. The CDR3 contains 15 residues. In germline, CDR1 is SQVTM, CDR2 ANQGSEA. The CDR3 spells CSVELAGGRDNIQYF. CDR3 in DNA: TGCAGCGTTGAACTAGCGGGAGGGCGTGACAACATTCAGTACTTC.

This clonotype was detected ten times or more. This sequence joins TRBV6-5 and TRBJ2-5, with 7 bases matching TRBD2. The CDR3 is 15 amino acids. V gave up 1 base and J gave up 4 bases; unmatched junction bases: 6. The V gene's germline CDR1 is MNHEY and CDR2 SVGAGI. For the CDR3, the DNA is TGTGCCAGCAGTTACTGGACGGGAGGAGGAGAGACCCAGTACTTC. Its translation: CASSYWTGGGETQYF.

This clonotype is medium-sized (0.01 to 0.1%) within its sample. The rearrangement joins TRBV6-2 or TRBV6-3 to TRBJ1-2; maybe TRBD1 (5 bases). V was cut by 7 bases and J by 2 bases, with 17 bases left in between. CDR3 length: 15 residues. Germline values: CDR1 MNHEY, CDR2 SVGEGT. Here the CDR3 reads CASTNRGVSNYGYTF. In DNA form, the CDR3 reads TGTGCCAGCACCAACCGGGGCGTTTCCAACTATGGCTACACCTTC.

This clonotype occurred many times. The chain has TRBV7-2 and TRBJ2-7; 11 nucleotides line up with TRBD2. With V trimmed by 5 bases and J by 0 bases, 3 bases remained unmatched. The length of the CDR3 is 15 residues. Germline CDR1 SGHTA, CDR2 FQGNSA. The CDR3 DNA reads as TGTGCCAGCAGCCCCACTAGCGGGAGCTCCTACGAGCAGTACTTC. It is translated as CASSPTSGSSYEQYF.

This clonotype is labeled medium-sized. The gene calls are TRBV28 and TRBJ1-5; possibly TRBD1 for D (5 bases). The V gene lost 4 bases and the J gene lost 5 bases, with 9 bases spanning the gap. This CDR3 is built from 13 residues. Looked up from germline, CDR1 is MDHEN and CDR2 is SYDVKM. The DNA for the CDR3 is TGTGCCAGCAGTTCGGACACTTATCAGCCCCAGCATTTT. This encodes CASSSDTYQPQHF.

Within the sample, this clonotype is medium-sized. The chain combines TRBV7-9 with TRBJ2-1; 7 bases map to TRBD2. V lost 0 bases to trimming and J lost 7 bases; unmatched junction nucleotides: 6. The CDR3 covers 15 residues. Germline CDR1 and CDR2: SEHNR and FQNEAQ (reference sequence). This chain's CDR3 is CASSLARGGPNEQFF. The DNA for the CDR3 is TGTGCCAGCAGCTTAGCTAGGGGAGGGCCTAATGAGCAGTTCTTC.